A selection of T cell receptor beta chains follows, all from one sample in a study of T cell repertoires in cytomegalovirus infection. In TCRdb, the reads were re-called with MiXCR into one record per CDR3 protein. The repertoire consists of around 530,000 distinct CDR3 sequences, with about a quarter occurring once and the leading ten covering roughly 13%. Sequenced material: PBMCs. These receptors were collected from a human donor in good health (CMV status not recorded). Some clones in this sample may be carry-over from other donors' samples. Each CDR3 is given with its conserved first and last residue. Each record gives: CDR3 DNA, CDR3 protein, D gene, J gene, V gene, clone size. A D gene is named only where the DNA matches it firmly. Expanded clones are given a class, and other clones once, few, many or no size at all.

TGTGCCAGCACCGGACAGAACACCGGGGAGCTGTTTTTT CASTGQNTGELFF . TRBJ2-2 TRBV6-2/TRBV6-3 .
TGTGGAGTAGGGGCGAACACCGGGGAGCTGTTTTTT CGVGANTGELFF . TRBJ2-2 TRBV6-1 .
TGTGCCAGCAGCTTAGCGCTCAGGGCTACCGGGGAGCTGTTTTTT CASSLALRATGELFF . TRBJ2-2 TRBV7-2 many
TGCAGTGCTAGAGGCTTGAGGACTAGCGGTTCAAGGACGCAGTATTTT CSARGLRTSGSRTQYF TRBD2 TRBJ2-3 TRBV20-1 .
TGTGCCAGCAGTCCAGGCATGGTCGCTGGGGCCAACGTCCTGACTTTC CASSPGMVAGANVLTF . TRBJ2-6 TRBV6-5 few
TGTGCCAGTAGTTTGGGACTTAACATTCAGTACTTC CASSLGLNIQYF . TRBJ2-4 TRBV19 .
TGTGCCAGTAGTCTAGGACAGGGAGACTATCAGCCCCAGCATTTT CASSLGQGDYQPQHF TRBD1 TRBJ1-5 TRBV19 .
TGTGCCAGCAGTTTTGAGGACAATGAGCAGTTCTTC CASSFEDNEQFF . TRBJ2-1 TRBV6-2/TRBV6-3 .
TGTGCCAGCAGCTCCCCGACTAGCGGGTTTCTTAGTGAGCAGTTCTTC CASSSPTSGFLSEQFF TRBD2 TRBJ2-1 TRBV7-2 many
TGTGCCAGCAGCTCGCGCCAGGGGGCGGCCGGGGAGCTGTTTTTT CASSSRQGAAGELFF TRBD1 TRBJ2-2 TRBV7-9 .
TGTGCCAGCAGCGCAGCTGGGAGGACTGAAGCTTTCTTT CASSAAGRTEAFF . TRBJ1-1 TRBV7-6 .
TGTGCCAGTAGTATAGGGACAGCGGAGAACACTGAAGCTTTCTTT CASSIGTAENTEAFF . TRBJ1-1 TRBV19 .
TGTGCCAGCAGCGCTTCCGGGACAGGGGACGTTCGCGCGTACTTC CASSASGTGDVRAYF TRBD1 TRBJ2-7 TRBV7-9 many
TGTGCCACCAAGCTACGGGTCAGGGAGCAGGCCCAGTACTTC CATKLRVREQAQYF . TRBJ2-5 TRBV12-3/TRBV12-4 few
TGCAGTGCTAGTTTAGTAGTCGACAATGAGCAGTTCTTC CSASLVVDNEQFF . TRBJ2-1 TRBV20-1 few
TGTGCCAGCAGCTTATATACTAGCGGGAATGAGCAGTTCTTC CASSLYTSGNEQFF TRBD2 TRBJ2-1 TRBV11-2 few
TGTGCCAGCAGCTCATTAGGACTAGGGGAGGGCCATGGTGAGCAGTTCTTC CASSSLGLGEGHGEQFF TRBD2 TRBJ2-1 TRBV7-9 .
TGTGCCAGCAGTCCGGAGGAAAGGGGAACCTACTTC CASSPEERGTYF . TRBJ2-7 TRBV7-1 .
TGTGCCAGCAGTGGAAGTAGCGGGGCAAGCTCCTACAATGAGCAGTTCTTC CASSGSSGASSYNEQFF TRBD2 TRBJ2-1 TRBV2 many
TGTGCCAGCAGTCTAGAGGACAGGGCCTACCAAGAGACCCAGTACTTC CASSLEDRAYQETQYF TRBD1 TRBJ2-5 TRBV7-9 few
TGTGCCAGCAGCCTAGTTCAGGGGGCGGCGTACGAGCAGTACTTC CASSLVQGAAYEQYF TRBD1 TRBJ2-7 TRBV7-2 .
TGTGCCAGCAGCCGGACTTTCACAGATACGCAGTATTTT CASSRTFTDTQYF . TRBJ2-3 TRBV7-2 many
TGTGCCTGCCAGCGGGGGGACAGGGAAGAGACCCAGTACTTC CACQRGDREETQYF . TRBJ2-5 TRBV7-2 .
TGCAGTGCTAGTTTAGGTCGGTTGAACACTGAAGCTTTCTTT CSASLGRLNTEAFF . TRBJ1-1 TRBV20-1 .
TGTGCCAGCAGTTACTCGAGCAGGAATGAGCAGTTCTTC CASSYSSRNEQFF . TRBJ2-1 TRBV6-2/TRBV6-3 few
TGTGCCACTCACGACAGGGGTATGGACAAAAACATTCAGTACTTC CATHDRGMDKNIQYF TRBD1 TRBJ2-4 TRBV2 few
TGTGCCAGCAGACCAGGGGGCAGCGGCTACACCTTC CASRPGGSGYTF TRBD1 TRBJ1-2 TRBV6-2/TRBV6-3 .
TGTGCCAGCAGCTGGGGGTCTAGCGGGAGTGGTCCTTACACAGATACGCAGTATTTT CASSWGSSGSGPYTDTQYF TRBD2 TRBJ2-3 TRBV7-2 many
TGTGCCAGCATATTGGGACTACTAGCGGGCAAAGAGACCCAGTACTTC CASILGLLAGKETQYF TRBD2 TRBJ2-5 TRBV2 .
TGTGCCAGCAACTTGGCCGTCACCGGGGAGCTGTTTTTT CASNLAVTGELFF . TRBJ2-2 TRBV12-3/TRBV12-4 many
TGTGCCAGCAGGCGGGACATGGGGAATGAGCAGTTCTTC CASRRDMGNEQFF . TRBJ2-1 TRBV7-2 many
TGTGCCAGCAGCCCTCAGGGGATTGAGCAGTTCTTC CASSPQGIEQFF . TRBJ2-1 TRBV7-2 few
TGTGCCAGCAGTCGGCACGGAGGGGGCGCGTACTATGGCTACACCTTC CASSRHGGGAYYGYTF TRBD1 TRBJ1-2 TRBV7-9 many
TGTGCCAGCAGTTTAAGGCGGGGACAGACCTATGGCTACACCTTC CASSLRRGQTYGYTF TRBD1 TRBJ1-2 TRBV12-3/TRBV12-4 few
TGTGCCAGCAGTGAAATAGGTCTAGCGGGATCCGAGCAGTACTTC CASSEIGLAGSEQYF TRBD2 TRBJ2-7 TRBV6-1 few
TGTGCCAGCAGTTACGATCTGAACACTGAAGCTTTCTTT CASSYDLNTEAFF . TRBJ1-1 TRBV6-5 many
TGTGCCAGCAGCTTGGACCGAGGGGGGGAGACCCAGTACTTC CASSLDRGGETQYF . TRBJ2-5 TRBV5-4 few
TGCGCCAGCAGCCTTACAGGGATAGGGACCTATGGCTACACCTTC CASSLTGIGTYGYTF . TRBJ1-2 TRBV4-1 .
TGTGCCAGCTCGGGGGGGGCGAGGGGTTCTGGGGCCAACGTCCTGACTTTC CASSGGARGSGANVLTF TRBD2 TRBJ2-6 TRBV27 .
TGCAGCGTTCCGGGACAGGGGGCGCAAGGCGAGCAGTACTTC CSVPGQGAQGEQYF TRBD1 TRBJ2-7 TRBV29-1 .
TGTGCCAGCAGCTTAAACGCCTACAATGAGCAGTTCTTC CASSLNAYNEQFF . TRBJ2-1 TRBV7-2 many
TGTGCCAGCAGAATTAGCGGGAGGTACAATGAGCAGTTCTTC CASRISGRYNEQFF TRBD2 TRBJ2-1 TRBV12-3/TRBV12-4 many
TGTGCCAGCAGCCAGACAGCTGCCTATGGCTACACCTTC CASSQTAAYGYTF . TRBJ1-2 TRBV6-5 few